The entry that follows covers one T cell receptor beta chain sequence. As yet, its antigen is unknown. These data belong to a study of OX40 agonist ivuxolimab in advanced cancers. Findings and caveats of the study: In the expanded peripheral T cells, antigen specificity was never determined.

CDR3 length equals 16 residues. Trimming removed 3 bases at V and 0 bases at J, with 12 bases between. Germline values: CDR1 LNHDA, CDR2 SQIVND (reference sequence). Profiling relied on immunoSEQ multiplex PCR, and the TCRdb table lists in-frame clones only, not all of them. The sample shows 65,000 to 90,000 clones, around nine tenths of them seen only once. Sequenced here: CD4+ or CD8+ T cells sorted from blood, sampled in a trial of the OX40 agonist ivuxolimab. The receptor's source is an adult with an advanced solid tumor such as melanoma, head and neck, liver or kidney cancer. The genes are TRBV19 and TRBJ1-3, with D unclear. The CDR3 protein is CASSINSGISGNTIYF. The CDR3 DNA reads TGTGCCAGTAGTATTAATTCGGGGATCTCTGGAAACACCATATATTTT.